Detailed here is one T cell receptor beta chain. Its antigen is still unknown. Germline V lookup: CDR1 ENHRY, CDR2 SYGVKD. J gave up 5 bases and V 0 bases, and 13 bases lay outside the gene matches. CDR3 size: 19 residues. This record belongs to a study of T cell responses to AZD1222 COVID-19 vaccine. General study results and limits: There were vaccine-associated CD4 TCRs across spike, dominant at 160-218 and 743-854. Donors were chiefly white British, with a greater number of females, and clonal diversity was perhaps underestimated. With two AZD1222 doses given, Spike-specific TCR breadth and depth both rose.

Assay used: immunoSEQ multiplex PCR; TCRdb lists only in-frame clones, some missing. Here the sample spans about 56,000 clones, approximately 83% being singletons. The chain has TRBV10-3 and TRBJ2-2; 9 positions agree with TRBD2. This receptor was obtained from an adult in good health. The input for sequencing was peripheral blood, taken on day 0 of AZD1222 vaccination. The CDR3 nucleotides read TGTGCCATCAGTGAGTCGTTGGCGGGAGGGCCCAGACGAACCGGGGAGCTGTTTTTT. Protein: CAISESLAGGPRRTGELFF.